This entry lists 20 T cell receptor beta chains sequenced from one sample in a study of ipilimumab plus nivolumab after autologous stem cell transplantation. The method was immunoSEQ multiplex PCR; TCRdb's version includes in-frame clones alone and lacks a portion of them. This sample has under 4,000 clones, with 75% to 95% found just once. Sequences were derived from PBMCs, sampled in a trial of ipilimumab plus nivolumab as post-transplant consolidation. The receptors derive from a male donor with multiple myeloma.

The rearrangement uses TRBV7-8 and TRBJ2-7, with D perhaps assigned TRBD1 or TRBD2 (5 bases each). The germline CDR1 and CDR2 sequences are SGHVS and FQNEAQ. Trimming removed 4 bases at V and 2 bases at J, with 6 bases between. The CDR3 runs 12 residues. The CDR3 loop is CASSWDPYEQYF. The CDR3 DNA reads as TGTGCCAGCAGCTGGGACCCCTACGAGCAGTACTTC.

The rearrangement links TRBV7-1 to TRBJ1-2; 10 bases line up with TRBD1. TRBV7-1 is annotated as an ORF whose role is uncertain. The CDR3 is 13 amino acids. V lost 4 bases and J lost 8; bases outside the gene matches: 4. The CDR3 DNA reads as TGTGCCAGCAGCTGGACAGGGGGGAGAGGCTACACCTTC. This translates into CASSWTGGRGYTF.

The chain links TRBV5-1 to TRBJ2-5; 9 nucleotides align to TRBD1. The junction had 5 bases not matched to a gene; V was cut back by 1 base and J by 4 bases. The CDR3 consists of 15 residues. CDR1 is SGHRS, CDR2 YFSETQ, per germline. Here the CDR3 reads CASSLTGQGGETQYF. The CDR3 nucleotides read TGCGCCAGCAGCTTGACGGGACAGGGTGGAGAGACCCAGTACTTC.

The V and J genes are TRBV27 and TRBJ2-2, with 8 bases that match TRBD2. CDR1 and CDR2 (germline): MNHEY, SMNVEV (reference sequence). This CDR3 spans 15 amino acids. V trimming: 1 base; J trimming: 3 bases; junction bases outside the gene matches: 1. Here the CDR3 DNA reads TGTGCCAGCAGTTTATACGGGGGGGACACCGGGGAGCTGTTTTTT. This translates into CASSLYGGDTGELFF.

The chain recombines TRBV4-1 with TRBJ2-1; TRBD2 aligns across 9 bases. J gave up 7 bases and V 1 base, and 5 bases lay outside the gene matches. From germline, CDR1 is MGHRA and CDR2 YSYEKL. The CDR3 has 15 residues. CDR3 nucleotides: TGCGCCAGCAGCCAAGGACTAGCGGAGGGGAATGAGCAGTTCTTC. This codes for CASSQGLAEGNEQFF.

This CDR3 is CASSVGVATYEQYF. CDR3 sequence (DNA): TGTGCCAGCAGCGTTGGGGTAGCGACCTACGAGCAGTACTTC. This chain connects TRBV9 to TRBJ2-7; maybe TRBD2 (5 bases). Per germline, CDR1 SGDLS and CDR2 YYNGEE. V lost 2 bases and J lost 2, with 11 bases in between. The CDR3 is made up of 14 amino acids. Looking up the rest from reference TRBV9 and TRBJ2-7 gives the full variable domain: DSGVTQTPKHLITATGQRVTLRCSPRSGDLSVYWYQQSLDQGLQFLIQYYNGEERAKGNILERFSAQQFPDLHSELNLSSLELGDSALYFCASSVGVATYEQYFGPGTRLTVT.

The genes are TRBV9 and TRBJ2-1; unclear D gene. CDR1 SGDLS and CDR2 YYNGEE come from the germline V gene. Trimming took off 3 bases at V and 8 bases at J, with 9 bases between the two ends. The CDR3 runs 12 residues. In DNA form, the CDR3 reads TGTGCCAGCAGCGCCAGCGACGATGAGCAGTTCTTC. Its translation: CASSASDDEQFF.

V and J are TRBV14 and TRBJ2-5, with 10 bases fitting TRBD1. The germline V gene encodes CDR1 SGHDN and CDR2 FVKESK. J gave up 8 bases and V 1 base, and 7 bases lay outside the gene matches. This CDR3 comprises 15 residues. CDR3 residues: CASSQVTGGAGTQYF. CDR3 coding DNA: TGTGCCAGCAGCCAAGTGACAGGGGGCGCAGGCACCCAGTACTTC.

This chain links TRBV14 with TRBJ2-5; 9 bases map to TRBD1. The CDR3 has 13 residues. After removal of 6 bases from V and 5 bases from J, the junction contained 4 bases not matched to a gene. The V gene's germline CDR1 is SGHDN and CDR2 FVKESK. Here the CDR3 reads CASRPGTGETQYF. CDR3 bases: TGTGCCAGCAGACCCGGGACAGGGGAGACCCAGTACTTC.

V and J are TRBV6-1 and TRBJ2-6; 8 positions match TRBD1. The V gene's germline CDR1 is MNHNS and CDR2 SASEGT. The V segment lost 4 bases and the J segment 0 bases; nucleotides outside the gene matches: 5. CDR3 length equals 17 residues. The CDR3 sequence: CASSGQGTNSGANVLTF. The CDR3 DNA is TGTGCCAGCAGTGGACAGGGGACAAACTCTGGGGCCAACGTCCTGACTTTC.

The chain has TRBV28 and TRBJ1-5, with D perhaps matching TRBD1 (6 bases). Trimming cost V 7 bases and J 7 bases, with 14 bases left between them. Germline V gives CDR1 MDHEN, CDR2 SYDVKM. CDR3 length equals 13 residues. The CDR3 DNA reads TGTGCCAGCACCGTGACCAGGGGCCAGCCCCAGCATTTT. Its protein product is CASTVTRGQPQHF.

The chain combines TRBV29-1 with TRBJ1-4, with a weak D call TRBD1 (5 bases). V dropped 7 bases and J dropped 5 bases, with 29 bases sitting between them. Germline V gives CDR1 SQVTM, CDR2 ANQGSEA. The CDR3 consists of 18 residues. Here the CDR3 reads CSAVLRVEGTGENEKLFF. As DNA, the CDR3 is TGCAGCGCCGTGCTCAGGGTGGAAGGTACGGGGGAAAATGAAAAACTGTTTTTT.

The chain couples TRBV5-4 to TRBJ1-1; D remains unclear. The CDR3 sequence is 13 residues long. The ends were cut back, 0 bases at V and 8 bases at J, with 11 bases in the middle. Germline-derived CDR1 and CDR2 are SGHNT and YYREEE (reference sequence). The CDR3 sequence is CASSLVNAREAFF. In DNA, the CDR3 is TGTGCCAGCAGCTTGGTGAACGCCAGGGAAGCTTTCTTT. The full variable domain, completed using reference TRBV5-4 and TRBJ1-1, is ETGVTQSPTHLIKTRGQQVTLRCSSQSGHNTVSWYQQALGQGPQFIFQYYREEENGRGNFPPRFSGLQFPNYSSELNVNALELDDSALYLCASSLVNAREAFFGQGTRLTVV.

V is TRBV19 and J is TRBJ1-4; D not resolved. V gave up 6 bases and J gave up 3 bases, with 11 bases separating them. Germline CDR1 is LNHDA and CDR2 is SQIVND (reference sequence). The CDR3 is made up of 14 amino acids. The CDR3 sequence is CASRRGSSNEKLFF. The CDR3 coding sequence is TGTGCCAGTAGACGGGGTTCCTCTAATGAAAAACTGTTTTTT.

V gene TRBV7-6 combines with J gene TRBJ2-3, with TRBD2 matching over 10 bases. Germline CDR1 reads SGHVS; CDR2 reads FNYEAQ. This CDR3 contains 16 residues. Trimming took 5 bases from V and 5 from J; bases not matched to a gene: 10. CDR3 DNA sequence: TGTGCCAGCAGCACCTCTAGCGGGAGAAGGGGAGATACGCAGTATTTT. Amino acids: CASSTSSGRRGDTQYF.

The chain has TRBV15 and TRBJ1-6; no clear D gene. V was trimmed by 1 base and J by 0 bases, leaving 4 bases between them. This CDR3 contains 15 residues. Germline V gives CDR1 LNHNV, CDR2 YYDKDF (reference sequence). In DNA, the CDR3 is TGTGCCACCAGCAGAGGGAACTCCTATAATTCACCCCTCCACTTT. This codes for CATSRGNSYNSPLHF.

The chain couples TRBV5-1 to TRBJ2-6, with D possibly TRBD1 on 5 matching bases. Germline V CDR1 and CDR2: SGHRS, YFSETQ. The CDR3 is made up of 15 amino acids. Trimming pared 2 bases from V and 1 base from J, leaving 7 bases between. The CDR3 spells CASSLRGSGANVLTF. DNA for the CDR3: TGCGCCAGCAGCTTAAGGGGTTCTGGGGCCAACGTCCTGACTTTC.

This clone showed up just a few times. The chain uses TRBV28 and TRBJ2-3; TRBD1 agrees at 7 bases. CDR1 is MDHEN and CDR2 is SYDVKM in the germline V gene. V lost 3 bases, J lost 1 base, and 4 bases stayed unmatched. CDR3 length: 15 amino acids. The CDR3 spells CASSFQGVGTDTQYF. Written as DNA, the CDR3 is TGTGCCAGCAGTTTCCAGGGGGTCGGCACAGATACGCAGTATTTT.

Only one count was recorded for this clone. The chain uses TRBV30 and TRBJ1-2; D uncertain. V was shortened by 3 bases and J by 4 bases, with 21 bases between the two germline ends. Germline CDR1 reads GTSNPN; CDR2 reads SVGIG (reference sequence). The CDR3 loop spans 16 amino acids. The CDR3 reads CAWRARPGEAGYGYTF. The DNA of the CDR3 is TGTGCCTGGAGAGCTCGTCCCGGGGAAGCAGGCTATGGCTACACCTTC.

This clone qualifies as hyperexpanded. The V gene is TRBV27, the J gene TRBJ2-7, with 7 bases identical to TRBD1. Losses at the gene ends were 6 bases for V and 4 bases for J; bases not matched to a gene: 9. The CDR3 length is 14 residues. Germline V CDR1 and CDR2: MNHEY, SMNVEV (reference sequence). CDR3: CASSRGQIPYEQYF. CDR3 bases: TGTGCCAGCAGCCGGGGACAGATCCCTTACGAGCAGTACTTC.